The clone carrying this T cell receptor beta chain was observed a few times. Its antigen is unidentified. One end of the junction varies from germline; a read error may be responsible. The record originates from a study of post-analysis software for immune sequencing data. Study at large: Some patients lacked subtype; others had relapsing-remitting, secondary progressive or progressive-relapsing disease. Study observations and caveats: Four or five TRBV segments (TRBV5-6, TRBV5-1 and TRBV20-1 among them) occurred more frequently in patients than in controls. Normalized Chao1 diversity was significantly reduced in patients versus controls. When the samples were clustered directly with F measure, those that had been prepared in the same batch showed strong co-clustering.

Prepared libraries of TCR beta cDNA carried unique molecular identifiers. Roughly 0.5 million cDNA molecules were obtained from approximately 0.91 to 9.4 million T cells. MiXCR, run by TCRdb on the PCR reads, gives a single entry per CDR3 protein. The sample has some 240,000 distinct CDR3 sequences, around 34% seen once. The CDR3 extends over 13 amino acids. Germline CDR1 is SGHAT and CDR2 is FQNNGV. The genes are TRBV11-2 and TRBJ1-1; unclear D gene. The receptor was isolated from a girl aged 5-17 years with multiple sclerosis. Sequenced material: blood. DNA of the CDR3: TGTGCCGGCAGCTTAGCTCTGAAATCTGAAGCTTTCTTT. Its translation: CAGSLALKSEAFF.